The present entry profiles one T cell receptor (beta chain) with its context. The entry originates in a study of T cell changes during pregnancy in multiple sclerosis. The germline V and J ends were trimmed by 0 bases and 3 bases, with 12 bases remaining between them. The CDR3 loop spans 15 amino acids. Germline V gives CDR1 SGDLS, CDR2 YYNGEE. The data were produced by immunoSEQ multiplex PCR, yet TCRdb's version contains in-frame clones alone and is incomplete. The sample lists 30,000 to 45,000 clones; around 93% were seen once. The V gene is TRBV9, the J gene TRBJ1-1, with D perhaps matching TRBD1 (6 bases). The sequence was obtained from a female donor with multiple sclerosis, enrolled in a pregnancy study. The sample in question was CD4+ T cells from peripheral blood mononuclear cells, obtained in the first trimester of pregnancy. The CDR3 DNA sequence: TGTGCCAGCAGCGTAGCAGGGGACATGGACACTGAAGCTTTCTTT. Amino acid sequence: CASSVAGDMDTEAFF.